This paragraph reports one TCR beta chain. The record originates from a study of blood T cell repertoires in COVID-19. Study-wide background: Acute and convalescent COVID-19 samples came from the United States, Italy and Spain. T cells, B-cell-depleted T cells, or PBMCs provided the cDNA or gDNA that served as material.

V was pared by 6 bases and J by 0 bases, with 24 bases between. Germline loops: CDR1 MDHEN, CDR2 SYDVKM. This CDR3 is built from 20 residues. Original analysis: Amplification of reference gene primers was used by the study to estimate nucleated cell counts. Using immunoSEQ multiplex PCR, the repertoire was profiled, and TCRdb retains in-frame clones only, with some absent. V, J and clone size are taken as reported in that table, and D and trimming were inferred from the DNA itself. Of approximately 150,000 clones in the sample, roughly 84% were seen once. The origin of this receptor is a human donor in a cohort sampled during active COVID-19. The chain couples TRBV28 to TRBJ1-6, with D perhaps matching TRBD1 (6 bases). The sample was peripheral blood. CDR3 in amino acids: CASRTTPPDSYYSYNSPLHF. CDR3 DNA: TGTGCCAGCAGAACCACCCCGCCGGACAGTTACTACTCCTATAATTCACCCCTCCACTTT. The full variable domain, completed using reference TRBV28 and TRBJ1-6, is DVKVTQSSRYLVKRTGEKVFLECVQDMDHENMFWYRQDPGLGLRLIYFSYDVKMKEKGDIPEGYSVSREKKERFSLILESASTNQTSMYLCASRTTPPDSYYSYNSPLHFGNGTRLTVT.